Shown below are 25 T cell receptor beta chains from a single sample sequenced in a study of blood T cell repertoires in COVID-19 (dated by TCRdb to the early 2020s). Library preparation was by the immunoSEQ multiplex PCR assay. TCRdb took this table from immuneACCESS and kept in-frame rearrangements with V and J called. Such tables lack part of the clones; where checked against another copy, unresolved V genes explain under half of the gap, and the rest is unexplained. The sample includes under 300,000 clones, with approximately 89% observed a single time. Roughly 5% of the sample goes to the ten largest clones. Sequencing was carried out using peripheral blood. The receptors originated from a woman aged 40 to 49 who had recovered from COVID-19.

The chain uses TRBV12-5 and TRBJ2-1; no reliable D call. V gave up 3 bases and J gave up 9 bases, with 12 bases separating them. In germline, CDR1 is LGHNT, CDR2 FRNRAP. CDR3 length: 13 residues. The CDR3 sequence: CASGFLGLGEQFF. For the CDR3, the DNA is TGTGCTAGTGGTTTCCTGGGCTTAGGTGAGCAGTTCTTC.

The CDR3 DNA sequence: TGCGCCAGCAGCCGCCTTTCAGCGGTTCAGGGGACGAATTCACCCCTCCACTTT. As protein: CASSRLSAVQGTNSPLHF. This sequence joins TRBV4-1 and TRBJ1-6; TRBD1 might be the D (6 bases). Germline V lookup: CDR1 MGHRA, CDR2 YSYEKL. The CDR3 has 18 amino acids. V was trimmed by 4 bases and J by 7 bases, leaving 23 bases between them.

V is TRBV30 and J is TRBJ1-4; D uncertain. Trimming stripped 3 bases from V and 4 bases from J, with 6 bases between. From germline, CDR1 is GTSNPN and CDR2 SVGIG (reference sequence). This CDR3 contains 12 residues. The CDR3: CAWREGNEKLFF. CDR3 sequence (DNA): TGTGCCTGGAGGGAGGGTAATGAAAAACTGTTTTTT.

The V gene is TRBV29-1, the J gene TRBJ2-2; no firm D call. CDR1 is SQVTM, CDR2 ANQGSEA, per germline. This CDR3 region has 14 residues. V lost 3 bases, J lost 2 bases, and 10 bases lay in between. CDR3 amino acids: CSVDIGPNTGELFF. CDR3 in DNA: TGCAGCGTTGACATCGGTCCTAACACCGGGGAGCTGTTTTTT.

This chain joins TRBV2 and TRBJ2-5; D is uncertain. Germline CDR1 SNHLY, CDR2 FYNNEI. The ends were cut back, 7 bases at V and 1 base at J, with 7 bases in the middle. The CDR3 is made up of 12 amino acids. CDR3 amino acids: CASTYRQETQYF. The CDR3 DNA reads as TGTGCCAGCACTTATCGCCAAGAGACCCAGTACTTC. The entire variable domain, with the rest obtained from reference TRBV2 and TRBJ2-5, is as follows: EPEVTQTPSHQVTQMGQEVILRCVPISNHLYFYWYRQILGQKVEFLVSFYNNEISEKSEIFDDQFSVERPDGSNFTLKIRSTKLEDSAMYFCASTYRQETQYFGPGTRLLVL.

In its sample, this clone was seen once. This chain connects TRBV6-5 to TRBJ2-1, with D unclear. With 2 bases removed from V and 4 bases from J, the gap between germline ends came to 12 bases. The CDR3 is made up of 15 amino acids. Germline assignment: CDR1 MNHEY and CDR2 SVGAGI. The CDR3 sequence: CASSYGSPGYNEQFF. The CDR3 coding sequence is TGTGCCAGCAGTTACGGGTCTCCCGGGTACAATGAGCAGTTCTTC.

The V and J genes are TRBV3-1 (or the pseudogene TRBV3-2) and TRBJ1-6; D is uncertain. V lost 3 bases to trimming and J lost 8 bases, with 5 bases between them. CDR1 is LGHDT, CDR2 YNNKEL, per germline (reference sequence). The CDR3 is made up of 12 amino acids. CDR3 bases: TGTGCCAGCAGCCAGTCTGATTCACCCCTCCACTTT. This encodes CASSQSDSPLHF.

CDR3 sequence (DNA): TGTGCCTGGGTCCCGGGACAGGGGGGAGAGACCCAGTACTTC. It is translated as CAWVPGQGGETQYF. The rearrangement joins TRBV30 to TRBJ2-5, with 11 positions matching TRBD1. The CDR3 extends over 14 amino acids. CDR1 is GTSNPN and CDR2 is SVGIG in the germline V gene (reference sequence). With V trimmed by 5 bases and J by 4 bases, 6 bases remained unmatched.

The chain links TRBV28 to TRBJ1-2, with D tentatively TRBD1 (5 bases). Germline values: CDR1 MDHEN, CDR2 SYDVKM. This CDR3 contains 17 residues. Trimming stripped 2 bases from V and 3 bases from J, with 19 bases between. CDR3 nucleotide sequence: TGTGCCAGCAGTTTAGGATCGCGGCAGGGTGAAGACTATGGCTACACCTTC. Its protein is CASSLGSRQGEDYGYTF.

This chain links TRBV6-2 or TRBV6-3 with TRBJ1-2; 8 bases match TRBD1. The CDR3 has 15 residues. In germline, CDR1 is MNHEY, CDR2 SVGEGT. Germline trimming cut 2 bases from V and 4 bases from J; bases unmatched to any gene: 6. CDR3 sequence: CASSYPDRGVYGYTF. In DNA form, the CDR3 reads TGTGCCAGCAGTTACCCCGACAGGGGAGTCTATGGCTACACCTTC.

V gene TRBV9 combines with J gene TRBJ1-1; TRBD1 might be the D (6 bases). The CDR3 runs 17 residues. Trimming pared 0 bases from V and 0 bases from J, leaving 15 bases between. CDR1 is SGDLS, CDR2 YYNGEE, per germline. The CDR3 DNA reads TGTGCCAGCAGCGTAGGGTGGGACACCTCCATGAACACTGAAGCTTTCTTT. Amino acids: CASSVGWDTSMNTEAFF.

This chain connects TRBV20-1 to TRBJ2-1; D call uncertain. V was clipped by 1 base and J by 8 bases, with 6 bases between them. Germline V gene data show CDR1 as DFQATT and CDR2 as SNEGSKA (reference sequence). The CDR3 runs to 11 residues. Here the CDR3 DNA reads TGCAGTGCTAGAGGTTTCGATGAGCAGTTCTTC. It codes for CSARGFDEQFF.

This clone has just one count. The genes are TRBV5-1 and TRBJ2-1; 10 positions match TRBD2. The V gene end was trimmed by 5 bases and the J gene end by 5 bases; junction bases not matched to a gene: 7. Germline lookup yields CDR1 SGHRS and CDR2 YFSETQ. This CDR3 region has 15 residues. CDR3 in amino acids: CASRLSGGPHNEQFF. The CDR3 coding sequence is TGCGCCAGCAGACTTAGCGGGGGGCCCCACAATGAGCAGTTCTTC.

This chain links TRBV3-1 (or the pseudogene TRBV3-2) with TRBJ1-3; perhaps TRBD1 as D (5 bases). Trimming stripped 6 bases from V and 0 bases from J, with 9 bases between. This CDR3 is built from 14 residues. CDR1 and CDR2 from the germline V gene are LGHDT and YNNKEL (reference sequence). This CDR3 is CASSPTDSGNTIYF. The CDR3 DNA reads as TGTGCCAGCAGTCCGACAGACTCTGGAAACACCATATATTTT.

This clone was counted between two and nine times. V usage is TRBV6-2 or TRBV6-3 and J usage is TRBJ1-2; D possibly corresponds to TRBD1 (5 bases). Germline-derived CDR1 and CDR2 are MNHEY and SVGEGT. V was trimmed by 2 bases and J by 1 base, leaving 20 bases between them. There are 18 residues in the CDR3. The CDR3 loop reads CASSYPPGDRTRNYGYTF. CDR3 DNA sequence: TGTGCCAGCAGTTACCCGCCCGGCGACAGAACCCGTAACTATGGCTACACCTTC.

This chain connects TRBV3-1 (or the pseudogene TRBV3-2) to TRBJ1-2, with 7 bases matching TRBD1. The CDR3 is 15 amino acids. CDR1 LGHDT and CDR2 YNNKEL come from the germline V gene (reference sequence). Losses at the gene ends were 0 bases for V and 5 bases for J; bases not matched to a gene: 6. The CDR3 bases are TGTGCCAGCAGCCAAGAGATAGGGGGCGGGTATGGCTACACCTTC. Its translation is CASSQEIGGGYGYTF.

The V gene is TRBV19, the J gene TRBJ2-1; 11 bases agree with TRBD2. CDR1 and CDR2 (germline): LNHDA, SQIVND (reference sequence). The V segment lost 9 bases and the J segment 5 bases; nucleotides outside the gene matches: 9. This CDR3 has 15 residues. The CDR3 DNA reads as TGTGCCAGCAGTGGGGCTAGCGGGGGGAACAATGAGCAGTTCTTC. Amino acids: CASSGASGGNNEQFF.

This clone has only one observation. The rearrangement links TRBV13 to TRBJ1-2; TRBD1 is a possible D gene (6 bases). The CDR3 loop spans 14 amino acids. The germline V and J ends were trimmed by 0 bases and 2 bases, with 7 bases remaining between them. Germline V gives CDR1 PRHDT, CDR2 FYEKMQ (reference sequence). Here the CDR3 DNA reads TGTGCCAGCAGCTTAGGCACAGGGAACTATGGCTACACCTTC. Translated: CASSLGTGNYGYTF.

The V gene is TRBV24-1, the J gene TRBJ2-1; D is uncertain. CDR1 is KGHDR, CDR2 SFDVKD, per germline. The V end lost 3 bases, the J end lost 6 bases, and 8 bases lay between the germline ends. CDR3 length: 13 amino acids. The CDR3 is CATSDRSTNEQFF. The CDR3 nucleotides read TGTGCCACCAGTGATCGGTCAACCAATGAGCAGTTCTTC.

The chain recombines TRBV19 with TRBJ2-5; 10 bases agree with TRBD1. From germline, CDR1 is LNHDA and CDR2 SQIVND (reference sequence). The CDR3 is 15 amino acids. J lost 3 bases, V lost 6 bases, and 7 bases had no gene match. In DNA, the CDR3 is TGTGCCAGTAGCGGAGCAGGACAGGGGGAAGAGACCCAGTACTTC. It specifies CASSGAGQGEETQYF.

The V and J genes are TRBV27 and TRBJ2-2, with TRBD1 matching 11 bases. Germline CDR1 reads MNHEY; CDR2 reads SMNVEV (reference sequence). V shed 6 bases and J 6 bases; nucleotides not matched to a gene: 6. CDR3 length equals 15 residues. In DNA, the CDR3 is TGTGCCAGCAGAGAGCCGGGACAGGGGGCCGGGGAGCTGTTTTTT. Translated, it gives CASREPGQGAGELFF.

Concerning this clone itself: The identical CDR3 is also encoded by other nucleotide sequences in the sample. CDR3 nucleotides: TGTGCCTGGAGTCGTGGACTACAAGAGACCCAGTACTTC. It translates to CAWSRGLQETQYF. This chain uses TRBV30 with TRBJ2-5, with D perhaps matching TRBD2 (6 bases). Germline CDR1 GTSNPN, CDR2 SVGIG (reference sequence). The CDR3 totals 13 residues. V was shortened by 2 bases and J by 2 bases, with 9 bases between the two germline ends.

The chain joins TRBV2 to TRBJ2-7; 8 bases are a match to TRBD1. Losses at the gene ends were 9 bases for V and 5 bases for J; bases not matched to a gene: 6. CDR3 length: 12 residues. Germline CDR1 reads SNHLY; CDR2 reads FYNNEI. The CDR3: CARGQEGNEQYF. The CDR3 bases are TGTGCCAGGGGACAGGAGGGTAACGAGCAGTACTTC.

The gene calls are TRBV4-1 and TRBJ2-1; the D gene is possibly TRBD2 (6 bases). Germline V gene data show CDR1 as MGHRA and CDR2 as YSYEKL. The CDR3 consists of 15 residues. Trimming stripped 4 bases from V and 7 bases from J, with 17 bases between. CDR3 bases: TGCGCCAGCAGCCTTCGACTAGTAGGCCATAATGAGCAGTTCTTC. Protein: CASSLRLVGHNEQFF.

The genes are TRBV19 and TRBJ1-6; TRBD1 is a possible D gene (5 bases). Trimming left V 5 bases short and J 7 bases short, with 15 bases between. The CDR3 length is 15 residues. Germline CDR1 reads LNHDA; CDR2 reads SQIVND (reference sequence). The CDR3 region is CASSPIPGINSPLHF. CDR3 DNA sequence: TGTGCCAGTAGTCCGATACCAGGGATCAATTCACCCCTCCACTTT. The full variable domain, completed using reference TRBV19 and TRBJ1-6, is DGGITQSPKYLFRKEGQNVTLSCEQNLNHDAMYWYRQDPGQGLRLIYYSQIVNDFQKGDIAEGYSVSREKKESFPLTVTSAQKNPTAFYLCASSPIPGINSPLHFGNGTRLTVT.